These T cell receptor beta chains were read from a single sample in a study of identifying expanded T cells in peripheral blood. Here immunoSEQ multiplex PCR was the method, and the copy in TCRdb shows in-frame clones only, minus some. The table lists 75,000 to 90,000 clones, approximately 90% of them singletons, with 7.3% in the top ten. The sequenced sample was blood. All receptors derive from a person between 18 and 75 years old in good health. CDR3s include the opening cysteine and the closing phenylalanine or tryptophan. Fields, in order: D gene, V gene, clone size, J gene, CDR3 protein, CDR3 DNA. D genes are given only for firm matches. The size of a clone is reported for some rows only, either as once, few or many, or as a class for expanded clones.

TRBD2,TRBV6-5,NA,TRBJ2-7,CASSYGAGGLYEQYF,TGTGCCAGCAGTTACGGAGCGGGAGGGCTCTACGAGCAGTACTTC
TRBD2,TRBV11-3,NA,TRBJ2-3,CASSPFLGTSDTDTQYF,TGTGCCAGCAGCCCCTTTTTAGGGACTAGCGACACAGATACGCAGTATTTT
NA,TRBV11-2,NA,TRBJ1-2,CASSLEDSYGYTF,TGTGCCAGCAGCTTAGAAGACAGCTATGGCTACACCTTC
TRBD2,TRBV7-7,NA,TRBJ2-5,CASNSGGAGGKRLETQYF,TGTGCCAGCAACTCTGGAGGAGCGGGGGGGAAGCGGTTAGAGACCCAGTACTTC
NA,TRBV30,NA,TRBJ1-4,CAWEMHPNEKLFF,TGTGCCTGGGAGATGCACCCTAATGAAAAACTGTTTTTT
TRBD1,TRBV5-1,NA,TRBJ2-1,CASSVAGTGPNEQFF,TGCGCCAGCAGCGTCGCCGGGACAGGCCCCAATGAGCAGTTCTTC
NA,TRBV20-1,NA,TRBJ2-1,CSVQYNEQFF,TGCAGTGTTCAGTACAATGAGCAGTTCTTC
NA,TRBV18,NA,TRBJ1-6,CASSPSVAYNSPLHF,TGTGCCAGCTCACCAAGTGTAGCCTATAATTCACCCCTCCACTTT
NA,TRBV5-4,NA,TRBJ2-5,CASSLFGQHQETQYF,TGTGCCAGCAGCTTGTTCGGACAGCACCAAGAGACCCAGTACTTC
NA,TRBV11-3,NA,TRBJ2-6,CASRTRTVWSSGANVLTF,TGTGCCAGCAGGACCCGGACAGTCTGGAGCTCTGGGGCCAACGTCCTGACTTTC
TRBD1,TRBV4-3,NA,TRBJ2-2,CASSRDRANTGELFF,TGCGCCAGCAGCCGGGACAGGGCCAACACCGGGGAGCTGTTTTTT
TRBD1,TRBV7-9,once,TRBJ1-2,CASSLGQNYGYTF,TGTGCCAGCAGCTTGGGACAGAACTATGGCTACACCTTC
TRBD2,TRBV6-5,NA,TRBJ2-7,CASVSGGGVYEQYF,TGTGCCAGCGTATCCGGCGGGGGGGTCTACGAGCAGTACTTC
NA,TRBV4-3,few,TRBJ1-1,CASSSTGAWNTEAFF,TGCGCCAGCAGCTCCACCGGGGCCTGGAACACTGAAGCTTTCTTT
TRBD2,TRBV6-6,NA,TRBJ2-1,CASSYYRLAGGNEQFF,TGTGCCAGCAGTTACTACCGACTAGCGGGAGGGAATGAGCAGTTCTTC
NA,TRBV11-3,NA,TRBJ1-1,CASSSGNDDTEAFF,TGTGCCAGCAGCTCCGGTAATGACGACACTGAAGCTTTCTTT
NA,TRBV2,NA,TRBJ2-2,CASSEQLSNTGELFF,TGTGCCAGCAGTGAACAACTTTCGAACACCGGGGAGCTGTTTTTT
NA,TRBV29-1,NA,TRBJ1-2,CSVERGYGYTF,TGCAGCGTTGAACGTGGGTATGGCTACACCTTC